This is a list of T cell receptor beta chains from one sample in a study of early T cells in non-severe SARS-CoV-2 infection. MiXCR, run by TCRdb on the 5' RACE reads, gives a single entry per CDR3 protein. This sample has tens of thousands of distinct CDR3 sequences, with under 15% found just once. The sample in question was whole blood, obtained at baseline. Every receptor here comes from an adult who was a healthcare worker with PCR-confirmed SARS-CoV-2 infection or an uninfected control (not recorded which). Both conserved end residues are part of each CDR3. Fields, in order: CDR3 DNA, CDR3 protein, D gene, J gene, V gene, clone size. A D gene is named only where the DNA matches it firmly. Clone size is given for some rows only: seen once, a few or many times, or a class if the clone is expanded.

TGTGCCAGCAGCCGCGTGGGGGGGGCAGAGAACACTGAAGCTTTCTTT	CASSRVGGAENTEAFF	.	TRBJ1-1	TRBV5-4	.
TGCAGTGCTATGACCGGCATCGCAAGGATTGAAGCTTTCTTT	CSAMTGIARIEAFF	.	TRBJ1-1	TRBV20-1	.
TGTGCCAGTAGTTTCCGGTCGGGACACGACACCGGGGAGCTGTTTTTT	CASSFRSGHDTGELFF	.	TRBJ2-2	TRBV19	many
TGTGCCAGCAGTTACGGGACAGGGGGTCGGGAGACCCAGTACTTC	CASSYGTGGRETQYF	TRBD1	TRBJ2-5	TRBV6-6	.
TGTGCCAGCAGGAGAGGACAGGCCTACACAGATACGCAGTATTTT	CASRRGQAYTDTQYF	TRBD1	TRBJ2-3	TRBV2	.
TGTGCCAGCGTGGGACAGTTTAATGAAAAACTGTTTTTT	CASVGQFNEKLFF	TRBD1	TRBJ1-4	TRBV6-1	few
TGCGCCAGCAGCCCCGACAGCTACAATGAGCAGTTCTTC	CASSPDSYNEQFF	.	TRBJ2-1	TRBV10-1	.
TGTGCCAGCTCACCACCGGCGGGGGGGTGGTTTGAGCAGTTCTTC	CASSPPAGGWFEQFF	TRBD2	TRBJ2-1	TRBV18	few
TGTGCCAGCAGTTACTCGACGGCTGTGAACTATGGCTACACCTTC	CASSYSTAVNYGYTF	.	TRBJ1-2	TRBV6-5	few
TGCAGTGCTGGAGACAGGGGAGAGACCCAGTACTTC	CSAGDRGETQYF	TRBD1	TRBJ2-5	TRBV20-1	.
TGTGCCAGCAGTCGGACTAGCGGGGGAGACTACAATGAGCAGTTCTTC	CASSRTSGGDYNEQFF	TRBD2	TRBJ2-1	TRBV11-2	few
TGTGCCAGCAGTGCGCGGGGGGAAAGCTCCTACGAGCAGTACTTC	CASSARGESSYEQYF	TRBD2	TRBJ2-7	TRBV28	.
TGCGCCAGCAGCCAAGGGATAGTTGGCGGATACGAGCAGTACTTC	CASSQGIVGGYEQYF	.	TRBJ2-7	TRBV4-3	few
TGTGCCAGCTCCCCCGGGACAGGGGAACCCATTGAGCAGTTCTTC	CASSPGTGEPIEQFF	TRBD1	TRBJ2-1	TRBV18	many
TGTGCCAGCAGCGTAGACAGTAACACTGAAGCTTTCTTT	CASSVDSNTEAFF	.	TRBJ1-1	TRBV5-6	.
TGCAGCGTTCCCCGCCTACAGGGGAAGGATACGCAGTATTTT	CSVPRLQGKDTQYF	TRBD1	TRBJ2-3	TRBV29-1	.
TGTGCCAGCAGCTTCGGCAGGGTAGGGCAAGAGACCCAGTACTTC	CASSFGRVGQETQYF	.	TRBJ2-5	TRBV11-2	many
TGTGCCACCAGTGTACCGCGGGGGGGCAGGAATGAGCAGTTCTTC	CATSVPRGGRNEQFF	TRBD2	TRBJ2-1	TRBV24-1	.
TGCGCCAGCAGCTTGGGACGGATCTCTGGAAACACCATATATTTT	CASSLGRISGNTIYF	.	TRBJ1-3	TRBV5-1	few
TGTGCCAGCTCACCACAAGGGGTAGATTCACCCCTCCACTTT	CASSPQGVDSPLHF	.	TRBJ1-6	TRBV18	few
TGTGCCAGCAGTGAAGTGACCGGGACTACACCCTACAATGAGCAGTTCTTC	CASSEVTGTTPYNEQFF	TRBD2	TRBJ2-1	TRBV2	many
TGTGCCAGCAGCTTACGAGGGGGCGTTGGAGAGACCCAGTACTTC	CASSLRGGVGETQYF	TRBD1	TRBJ2-5	TRBV7-3	few
TGTGCCAGCAGCCGAACCGGGCCCGCCTACGAGCAGTACTTC	CASSRTGPAYEQYF	.	TRBJ2-7	TRBV5-4	.
TGTGCCAGCAGCGTAGCGGCTGGGGGAGAGACCCAGTACTTC	CASSVAAGGETQYF	.	TRBJ2-5	TRBV9	.
TGTGCCAGCAGTTCCTACAGAGACACCGGGGAGCTGTTTTTT	CASSSYRDTGELFF	.	TRBJ2-2	TRBV6-6	many
TGTGCCAGTCAGACAGCGAGCTCTGGAAACACCATATATTTT	CASQTASSGNTIYF	.	TRBJ1-3	TRBV10-3	few
TGCGCCAGCAGCCAAGGGGCTAGCGGGGATGAGCAGTTCTTC	CASSQGASGDEQFF	TRBD2	TRBJ2-1	TRBV4-3	.
TGTGCCAGCAGCCCTGTAAACCAGCCCCAGCATTTT	CASSPVNQPQHF	.	TRBJ1-5	TRBV7-2	.
TGCGCCAGCAGCCAAGGCAGCCAGGGAAGCAATCAGCCCCAGCATTTT	CASSQGSQGSNQPQHF	.	TRBJ1-5	TRBV4-1	.
TGTGCCAGCAGTTTTAGACACATTAGCAATCAGCCCCAGCATTTT	CASSFRHISNQPQHF	.	TRBJ1-5	TRBV28	many
TGTGCCAGCAGTTACTCAGACGGGTATAGAAATACGCAGTATTTT	CASSYSDGYRNTQYF	.	TRBJ2-3	TRBV6-2/TRBV6-3	.
TGTGCCAGCAGTTTCGTAAGCGGGGCGAACAATGAGCAGTTCTTC	CASSFVSGANNEQFF	TRBD2	TRBJ2-1	TRBV12-3/TRBV12-4	.
TGCGCCAGCAGCCAGGGGTCGGGACTAGCGGGGGGAAGAGCGGAGACCCAGTACTTC	CASSQGSGLAGGRAETQYF	TRBD2	TRBJ2-5	TRBV4-1	few
TGTGCCAGCAGCCAGGGGACAGGGGGCACCTATGGCTACACCTTC	CASSQGTGGTYGYTF	TRBD1	TRBJ1-2	TRBV3-1	.
TGTGCCAGCAGCCCTAGACAGGGGTTTAACACTGAAGCTTTCTTT	CASSPRQGFNTEAFF	TRBD1	TRBJ1-1	TRBV7-9	few
TGTGCCAGCAGCACCGGGACCCTCCCCTTGCCCCAGCATTTT	CASSTGTLPLPQHF	.	TRBJ1-5	TRBV11-2	few
TGTGCCACCAGTGTCGCTGGGGGGTGCATGGAGACCCAGTACTTC	CATSVAGGCMETQYF	.	TRBJ2-5	TRBV24-1	few
TGCAGCGCCGAACGGCTCCGATCCGGAGATACGAAGTATTTT	CSAERLRSGDTKYF	.	TRBJ2-3	TRBV29-1	.
TGTGCCAGCTCACCAACCCGGACTAGCGGGGGGACTTTTTACAATGAGCAGTTCTTC	CASSPTRTSGGTFYNEQFF	TRBD2	TRBJ2-1	TRBV18	.
TGTGCCAGCTTAACCCAGGGCTATGGCTACACCTTC	CASLTQGYGYTF	.	TRBJ1-2	TRBV9	.
TGTGCCAGCAGTCCACCCCAGGTTAGAGAGACCCAGTACTTC	CASSPPQVRETQYF	.	TRBJ2-5	TRBV28	.
TGTGCCAGCAGTCTCCTGACTAGCGGACAAGAGACCCAGTACTTC	CASSLLTSGQETQYF	TRBD2	TRBJ2-5	TRBV6-1	.
TGTGCCAGCAGTCGGCCTTGGCAGAGCTCCTACAATGAGCAGTTCTTC	CASSRPWQSSYNEQFF	.	TRBJ2-1	TRBV6-2/TRBV6-3	.
TGCAGCGTGACTAGCGGGGTGGATACGCAGTATTTT	CSVTSGVDTQYF	TRBD2	TRBJ2-3	TRBV29-1	.
TGTGCCAGCAGCTTAGAAGTGGGGGGCAATGAGCAGTTCTTC	CASSLEVGGNEQFF	.	TRBJ2-1	TRBV13	few
TGTGCCAGCAGCCAAGATTACTGGACCGGGGAGCTGTTTTTT	CASSQDYWTGELFF	.	TRBJ2-2	TRBV14	.
TGTGCCATCAGTGACCCTAGCGGGGGAACGCAGTATTTT	CAISDPSGGTQYF	TRBD2	TRBJ2-3	TRBV10-3	.
TGTGCCAGCAGCTACCAACCCGGGGGAAGCTCTGGAAACACCATATATTTT	CASSYQPGGSSGNTIYF	.	TRBJ1-3	TRBV11-1	.
TGTGCCAGCAGCCGAACGAGGGGTGGAGAGCAGTACTTC	CASSRTRGGEQYF	.	TRBJ2-7	TRBV7-6	many
TGCGCCAGCAGTCGCCGGCAGGGGGGCACCGGGGAGCTGTTTTTT	CASSRRQGGTGELFF	.	TRBJ2-2	TRBV5-1	few
TGTGCCAGCAGCTTAGGACCAATGACTGAAGCTTTCTTT	CASSLGPMTEAFF	.	TRBJ1-1	TRBV11-2	few
TGTGCCAGCTCTCCGTCCTCTGCCCACGAGCAGTACTTC	CASSPSSAHEQYF	.	TRBJ2-7	TRBV18	.
TGCGCCAGCAGCCATTATGGGGCGGAGAGCTCCTACAATGAGCAGTTCTTC	CASSHYGAESSYNEQFF	.	TRBJ2-1	TRBV4-1	.
TGTGCCAGCAGCTTAGCTCGCCTAGCGGGGGAGGAGCAGTTCTTC	CASSLARLAGEEQFF	TRBD2	TRBJ2-1	TRBV7-9	few
TGTGCCAGCAGCAAGCGGACTAGCGGGGGGGCAGATGAGCAGTTCTTC	CASSKRTSGGADEQFF	TRBD2	TRBJ2-1	TRBV3-1	.
TGTGCCAGCAGCTTAGTGCCCTTGAGCTCCTACGAGCAGTACTTC	CASSLVPLSSYEQYF	.	TRBJ2-7	TRBV11-2	few
TGTGCCAGCAGCGCAAACCAAGAGACCCAGTACTTC	CASSANQETQYF	.	TRBJ2-5	TRBV9	few
TGCAGCGTTGAGGACGGGGTGGAGACCCAGTACTTC	CSVEDGVETQYF	.	TRBJ2-5	TRBV29-1	many
TGTGCCAGCAGCCAAGCCGGGACAGGGACCTCTGGCTACACCTTC	CASSQAGTGTSGYTF	TRBD1	TRBJ1-2	TRBV3-1	few
TGTGCCAGCAGTGAGGAGGGTTGGACCCAGTACTTC	CASSEEGWTQYF	.	TRBJ2-5	TRBV7-2	.